This T cell receptor (beta chain) was identified in a study of shared clonotypes between healthy human individuals. The repertoire was sequenced with immunoSEQ multiplex PCR; TCRdb's copy has only in-frame clones and lacks some. The sample has about 1.5 million clones; 95% to 99% are singletons. The ends were cut back, 5 bases at V and 4 bases at J, with 11 bases in the middle. There are 13 residues in the CDR3. Germline lookup yields CDR1 SGHVS and CDR2 FNYEAQ. The sample taken for sequencing was naive CD4+ T cells sorted from blood. Regarding subset: CD45RA+ positively selected. V and J are TRBV7-6 and TRBJ1-1; maybe TRBD1 (5 bases). This receptor was identified in a man aged 25-45 years in good health. CDR3 region: CASSITGFTEAFF. For the CDR3, the DNA is TGTGCCAGCAGCATTACAGGTTTCACTGAAGCTTTCTTT.